This TCR beta chain was recovered during a study of cytomegalovirus exposure and HLA in healthy donors. Vbeta (60) and Jbeta (13) primers were used in the PCR. The method was immunoSEQ multiplex PCR; TCRdb's version includes in-frame clones alone and lacks a portion of them. The table has some 110,000 clones, about 79% seen once. The CDR3 is 16 residues long. Germline trimming cut 0 bases from V and 6 bases from J; bases unmatched to any gene: 9. Germline V lookup: CDR1 SGHRS, CDR2 YFSETQ. This cohort consisted of healthy bone marrow donors. Whole-study results and caveats: For most TCR sequences rarity was the rule, although some public TCRs occurred in many donors. The study recorded 160 or so TCR beta chains that were cytomegalovirus-associated.

Comments on this clone: The antigen remains undetermined.

The sequenced sample consisted of PBMCs. The clonotype was recovered from a man between 50 and 59 years old in good health and CMV-seronegative. The chain couples TRBV5-1 to TRBJ2-3; 8 nucleotides match TRBD1. The CDR3 coding sequence is TGCGCCAGCAGCTTGGCCGGGGCAGGGGGCGCCGATACGCAGTATTTT. As protein: CASSLAGAGGADTQYF. Combining the CDR3 with reference TRBV5-1 and TRBJ2-3 gives the whole variable domain KAGVTQTPRYLIKTRGQQVTLSCSPISGHRSVSWYQQTPGQGLQFLFEYFSETQRNKGNFPGRFSGRQFSNSRSEMNVSTLELGDSALYLCASSLAGAGGADTQYFGPGTRLTVL.